The sample holds a few counts of the clone carrying this TCR beta chain. These data belong to a study of cytomegalovirus exposure and HLA in healthy donors. CDR3 size: 15 residues. V was cut by 1 base and J by 7 bases, with 11 bases left in between. Per germline, CDR1 LGHNA and CDR2 YSLEER. The method was immunoSEQ multiplex PCR; TCRdb's version includes in-frame clones alone and lacks a portion of them. The sample holds about 64,000 clones, more than 85% seen once. The clonotype comes from a woman in her late teens or twenties in good health and CMV-seronegative. The sequenced sample was PBMCs. The chain joins TRBV4-3 to TRBJ1-6; D uncertain. CDR3: CASSQAGSINSPLHF. CDR3 DNA sequence: TGCGCCAGCAGCCAAGCCGGGAGCATCAATTCACCCCTCCACTTT.